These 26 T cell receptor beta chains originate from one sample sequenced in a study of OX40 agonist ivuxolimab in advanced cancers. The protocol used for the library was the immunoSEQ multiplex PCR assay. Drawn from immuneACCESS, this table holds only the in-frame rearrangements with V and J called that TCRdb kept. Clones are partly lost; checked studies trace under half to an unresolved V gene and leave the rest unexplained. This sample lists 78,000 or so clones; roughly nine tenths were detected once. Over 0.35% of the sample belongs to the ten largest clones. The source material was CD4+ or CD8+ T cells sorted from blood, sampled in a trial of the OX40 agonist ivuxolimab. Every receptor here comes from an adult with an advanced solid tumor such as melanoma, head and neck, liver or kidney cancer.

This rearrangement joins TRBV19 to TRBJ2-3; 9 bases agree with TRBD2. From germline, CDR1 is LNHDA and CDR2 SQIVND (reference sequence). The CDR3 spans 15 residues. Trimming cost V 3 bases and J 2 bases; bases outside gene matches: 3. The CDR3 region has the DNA TGTGCCAGTAGTATCGTAGCGGGGGCCACAGATACGCAGTATTTT. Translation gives CASSIVAGATDTQYF.

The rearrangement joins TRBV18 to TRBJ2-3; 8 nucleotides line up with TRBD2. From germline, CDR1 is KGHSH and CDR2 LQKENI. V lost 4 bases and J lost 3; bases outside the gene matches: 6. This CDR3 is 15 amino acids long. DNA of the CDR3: TGTGCCAGCTCACTAGCGGGATTAGGAACAGATACGCAGTATTTT. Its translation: CASSLAGLGTDTQYF. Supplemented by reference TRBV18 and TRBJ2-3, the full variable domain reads NAGVMQNPRHLVRRRGQEARLRCSPMKGHSHVYWYRQLPEEGLKFMVYLQKENIIDESGMPKERFSAEFPKEGPSILRIQQVVRGDSAAYFCASSLAGLGTDTQYFGPGTRLTVL.

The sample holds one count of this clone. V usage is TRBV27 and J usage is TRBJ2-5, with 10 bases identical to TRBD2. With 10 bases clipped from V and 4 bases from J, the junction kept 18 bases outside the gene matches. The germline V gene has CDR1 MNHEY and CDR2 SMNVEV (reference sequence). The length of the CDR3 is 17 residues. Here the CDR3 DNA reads TGTGCCACCGAACGAAGCGGGAGGGGGGCCAAAGGAGAGACCCAGTACTTC. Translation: CATERSGRGAKGETQYF.

The CDR3 sequence is CASSRGSGLNEQYF. The CDR3 DNA is TGCGCCAGCAGCCGGGGTAGCGGGCTGAACGAGCAGTACTTC. The chain couples TRBV5-1 to TRBJ2-7; 7 bases fit TRBD2. Germline-derived CDR1 and CDR2 are SGHRS and YFSETQ. V gave up 4 bases and J gave up 5 bases; unmatched junction bases: 9. The CDR3 spans 14 residues. Full variable domain (outside the CDR3, taken from reference TRBV5-1 and TRBJ2-7): KAGVTQTPRYLIKTRGQQVTLSCSPISGHRSVSWYQQTPGQGLQFLFEYFSETQRNKGNFPGRFSGRQFSNSRSEMNVSTLELGDSALYLCASSRGSGLNEQYFGPGTRLTVT.

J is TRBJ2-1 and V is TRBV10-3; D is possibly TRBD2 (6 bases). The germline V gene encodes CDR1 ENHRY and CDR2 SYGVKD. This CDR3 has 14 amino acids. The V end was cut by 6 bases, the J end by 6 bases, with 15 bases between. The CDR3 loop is CAISGSTGFNEQFF. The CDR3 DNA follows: TGTGCCATCAGCGGGAGCACAGGATTCAATGAGCAGTTCTTC.

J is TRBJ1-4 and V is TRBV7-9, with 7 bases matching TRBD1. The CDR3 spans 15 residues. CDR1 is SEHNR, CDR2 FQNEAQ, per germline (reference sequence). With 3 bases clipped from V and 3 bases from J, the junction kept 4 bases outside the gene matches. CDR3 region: CASSFRQGANEKLFF. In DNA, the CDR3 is TGTGCCAGCAGCTTCCGACAGGGAGCTAATGAAAAACTGTTTTTT.

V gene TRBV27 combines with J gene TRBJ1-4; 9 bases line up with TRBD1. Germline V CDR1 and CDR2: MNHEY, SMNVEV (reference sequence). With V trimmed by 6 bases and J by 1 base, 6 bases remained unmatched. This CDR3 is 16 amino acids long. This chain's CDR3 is CASRGTGFVTNEKLFF. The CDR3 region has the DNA TGTGCCAGCAGGGGGACAGGGTTTGTAACTAATGAAAAACTGTTTTTT.

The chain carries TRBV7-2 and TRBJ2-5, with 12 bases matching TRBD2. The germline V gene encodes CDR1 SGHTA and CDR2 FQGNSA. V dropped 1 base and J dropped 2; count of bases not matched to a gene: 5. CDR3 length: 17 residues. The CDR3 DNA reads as TGTGCCAGCAGCTTAGATCCTAGCGGGAGGGGGCAAGAGACCCAGTACTTC. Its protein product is CASSLDPSGRGQETQYF.

CDR3 sequence reads: CASSRQERTDTQYF. In nucleotides, the CDR3 is TGTGCCAGCTCACGGCAGGAGCGCACAGATACGCAGTATTTT. The chain carries TRBV18 and TRBJ2-3; D gene ambiguous. Germline V gene data show CDR1 as KGHSH and CDR2 as LQKENI. V was clipped by 4 bases and J by 1 base, with 9 bases between them. The CDR3 has 14 amino acids.

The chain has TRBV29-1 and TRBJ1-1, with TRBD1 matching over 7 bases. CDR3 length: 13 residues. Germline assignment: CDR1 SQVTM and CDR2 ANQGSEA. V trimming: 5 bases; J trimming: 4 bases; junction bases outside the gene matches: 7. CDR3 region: CSVQGVSGTEAFF. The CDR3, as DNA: TGCAGCGTTCAGGGGGTTTCGGGCACTGAAGCTTTCTTT.

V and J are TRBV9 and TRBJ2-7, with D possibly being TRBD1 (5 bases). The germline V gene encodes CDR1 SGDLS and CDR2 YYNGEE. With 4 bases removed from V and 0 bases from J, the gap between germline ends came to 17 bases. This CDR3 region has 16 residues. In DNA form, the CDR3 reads TGTGCCAGCAGCCACTTACCCGGACAAAACTCCTACGAGCAGTACTTC. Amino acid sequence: CASSHLPGQNSYEQYF.

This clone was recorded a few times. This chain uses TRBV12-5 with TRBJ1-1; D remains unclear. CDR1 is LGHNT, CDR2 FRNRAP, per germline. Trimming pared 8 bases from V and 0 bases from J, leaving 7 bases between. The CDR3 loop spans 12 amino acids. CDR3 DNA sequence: TGTGCTAGTTCCCCCTTGAACACTGAAGCTTTCTTT. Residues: CASSPLNTEAFF.

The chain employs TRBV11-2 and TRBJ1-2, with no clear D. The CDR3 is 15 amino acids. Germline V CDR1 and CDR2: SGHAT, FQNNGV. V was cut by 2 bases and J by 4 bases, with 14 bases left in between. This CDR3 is CASSLTVQAIYGYTF. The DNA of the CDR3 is TGTGCCAGCAGCTTAACGGTCCAGGCAATCTATGGCTACACCTTC.

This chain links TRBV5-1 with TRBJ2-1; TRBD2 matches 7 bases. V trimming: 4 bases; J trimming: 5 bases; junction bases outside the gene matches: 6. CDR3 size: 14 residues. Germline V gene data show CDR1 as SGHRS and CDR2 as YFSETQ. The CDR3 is CASSPRDYNNEQFF. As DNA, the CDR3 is TGCGCCAGCAGCCCCCGGGACTACAACAATGAGCAGTTCTTC.

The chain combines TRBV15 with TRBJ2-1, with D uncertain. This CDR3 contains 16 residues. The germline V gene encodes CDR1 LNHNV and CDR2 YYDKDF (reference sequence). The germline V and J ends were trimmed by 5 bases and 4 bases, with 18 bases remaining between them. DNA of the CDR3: TGTGCCACCAGCCACGAAACAATGAGACCATACAATGAGCAGTTCTTC. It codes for CATSHETMRPYNEQFF.

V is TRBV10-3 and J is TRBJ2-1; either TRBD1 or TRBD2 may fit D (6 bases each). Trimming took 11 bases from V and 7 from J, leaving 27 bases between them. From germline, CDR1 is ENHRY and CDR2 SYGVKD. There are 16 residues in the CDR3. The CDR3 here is CAARGPGAEYMNEQFF. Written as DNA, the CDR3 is TGTGCCGCCAGGGGCCCGGGAGCGGAGTACATGAATGAGCAGTTCTTC.

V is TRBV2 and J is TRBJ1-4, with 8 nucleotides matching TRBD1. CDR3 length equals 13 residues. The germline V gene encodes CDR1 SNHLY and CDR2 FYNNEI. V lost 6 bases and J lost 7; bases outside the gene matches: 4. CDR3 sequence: CASRTGVFEKLFF. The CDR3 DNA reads TGTGCCAGCAGGACAGGGGTGTTTGAAAAACTGTTTTTT.

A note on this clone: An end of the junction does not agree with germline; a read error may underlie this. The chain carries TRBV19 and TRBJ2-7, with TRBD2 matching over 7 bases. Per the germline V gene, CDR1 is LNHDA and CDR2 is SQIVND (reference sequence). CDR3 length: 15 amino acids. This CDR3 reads CASSPRTGGVYEQHF. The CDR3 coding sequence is TGTGCCAGTAGTCCCCGGACTGGGGGGGTGTACGAGCAGCACTTC.

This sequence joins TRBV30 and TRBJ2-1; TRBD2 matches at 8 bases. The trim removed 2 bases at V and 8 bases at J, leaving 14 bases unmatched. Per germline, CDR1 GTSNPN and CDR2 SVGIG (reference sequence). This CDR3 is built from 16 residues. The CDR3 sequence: CAWSSVFSGNGDEQFF. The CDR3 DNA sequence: TGTGCCTGGAGTTCCGTTTTTAGCGGGAATGGCGATGAGCAGTTCTTC.

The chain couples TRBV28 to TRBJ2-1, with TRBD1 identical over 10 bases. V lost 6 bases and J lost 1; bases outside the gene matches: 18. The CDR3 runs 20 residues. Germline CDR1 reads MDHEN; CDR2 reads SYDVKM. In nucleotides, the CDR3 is TGTGCCAGCAGCTATCTTTTACTACGCCGGGACAGGGGATCCTACAATGAGCAGTTCTTC. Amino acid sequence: CASSYLLLRRDRGSYNEQFF.

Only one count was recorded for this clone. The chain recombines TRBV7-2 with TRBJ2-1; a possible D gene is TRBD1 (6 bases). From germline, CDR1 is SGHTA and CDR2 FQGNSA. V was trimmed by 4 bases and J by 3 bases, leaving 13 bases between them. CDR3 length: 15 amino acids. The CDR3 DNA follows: TGTGCCAGCAGCTCGAGCAGGGGTCACTACAATGAGCAGTTCTTC. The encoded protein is CASSSSRGHYNEQFF.

The DNA for the CDR3 is TGTGCCAGCTCACTGCCGGGACTAGCGGGAGGAGGCAATGAGCAGTTCTTC. This codes for CASSLPGLAGGGNEQFF. The chain recombines TRBV18 with TRBJ2-1; 15 bases map to TRBD2. V trimming: 4 bases; J trimming: 6 bases; junction bases outside the gene matches: 7. CDR1 is KGHSH, CDR2 LQKENI, per germline. This CDR3 contains 17 residues.

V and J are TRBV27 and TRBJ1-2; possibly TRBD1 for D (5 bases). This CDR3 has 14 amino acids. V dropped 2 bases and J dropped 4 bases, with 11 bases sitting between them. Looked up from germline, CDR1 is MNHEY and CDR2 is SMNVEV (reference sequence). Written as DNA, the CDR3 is TGTGCCAGCAGTTTACGGCAGGGAGGCTATGGCTACACCTTC. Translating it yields CASSLRQGGYGYTF.

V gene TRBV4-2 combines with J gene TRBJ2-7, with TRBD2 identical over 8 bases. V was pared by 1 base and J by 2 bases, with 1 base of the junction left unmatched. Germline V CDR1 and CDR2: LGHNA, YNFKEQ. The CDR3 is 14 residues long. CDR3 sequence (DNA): TGTGCCAGCAGCCAAGCCGGGAGGGCCTACGAGCAGTACTTC. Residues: CASSQAGRAYEQYF.

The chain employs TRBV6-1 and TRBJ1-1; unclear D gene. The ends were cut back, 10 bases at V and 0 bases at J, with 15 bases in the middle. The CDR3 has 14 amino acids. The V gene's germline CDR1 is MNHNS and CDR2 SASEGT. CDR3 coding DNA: TGTGCCACCGAAAGACCGGGAATGAACACTGAAGCTTTCTTT. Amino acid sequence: CATERPGMNTEAFF.

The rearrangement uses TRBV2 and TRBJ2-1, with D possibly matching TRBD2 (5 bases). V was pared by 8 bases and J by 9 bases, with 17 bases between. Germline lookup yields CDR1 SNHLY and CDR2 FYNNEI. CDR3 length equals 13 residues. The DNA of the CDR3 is TGTGCCAGCTCACGGGGTCTAGATGGTGAGCAGTTCTTC. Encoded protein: CASSRGLDGEQFF.